This is a list of T cell receptor beta chains from one sample in a study of graft-versus-host responses after intestinal transplantation. Repertoires were generated with immunoSEQ multiplex PCR, while TCRdb's copy carries only in-frame clones and drops some. The top ten clones hold approximately 19% of a sample with around 37,000 clones, about 90% of them seen once. The sample was ileum tissue, taken about 28 weeks after intestinal transplant. The receptors were gathered from a human patient who received an intestinal transplant, so some T cells may come from the graft donor. Each CDR3 is given with its conserved first and last residue. D genes are given only for firm matches. Clone size is not always given. Where it is, it says once, few, many or a class for expanded clones.

>NA|TRBJ2-7|14|TRBV10-3|TRBD1
CAITVTGYSYEQYF
TGTGCCATCACCGTGACAGGGTACTCCTACGAGCAGTACTTC
>NA|TRBJ2-3|17|TRBV11-2|TRBD2
CASSLWGDSGRENTQYF
TGTGCCAGCAGCTTATGGGGGGATAGCGGGAGGGAGAATACGCAGTATTTT
>NA|TRBJ1-4|16|TRBV5-4|TRBD1
CASSSGQGATNEKLFF
TGTGCCAGCAGCTCTGGACAGGGGGCAACTAATGAAAAACTGTTTTTT
>NA|TRBJ1-5|18|TRBV28|NA
CASIEGSRKLGRNQPQHF
TGTGCCAGCATTGAGGGGTCAAGGAAGTTGGGTAGAAATCAGCCCCAGCATTTT
>NA|TRBJ2-3|19|TRBV4-2|TRBD2
CASSQGVLTSGAYTDTQYF
TGTGCCAGCAGCCAAGGCGTCCTCACTAGCGGGGCTTACACAGATACGCAGTATTTT
>once|TRBJ2-5|15|TRBV15|NA
CATSSGSVGQETQYF
TGTGCCACCAGCTCAGGGTCAGTTGGCCAAGAGACCCAGTACTTC
>NA|TRBJ2-5|12|TRBV30|TRBD1
CAWTDRGETQYF
TGTGCCTGGACCGACAGGGGGGAGACCCAGTACTTC
>NA|TRBJ2-5|16|TRBV4-2|NA
CASSQETRGGEETQYF
TGTGCCAGCAGCCAAGAAACCAGGGGCGGGGAAGAGACCCAGTACTTC
>NA|TRBJ1-2|13|TRBV28|NA
CASSFGDKGGYTF
TGTGCCAGCAGTTTCGGGGACAAGGGTGGCTACACCTTC
>NA|TRBJ2-2|14|TRBV27|NA
CASKDGVNTGELFF
TGTGCCAGCAAAGACGGTGTAAACACCGGGGAGCTGTTTTTT
>once|TRBJ2-5|15|TRBV5-1|TRBD1
CASSFTGTGQETQYF
TGCGCCAGCAGCTTTACCGGGACAGGGCAAGAGACCCAGTACTTC
>once|TRBJ2-2|16|TRBV28|NA
CASSLGGGGRAGELFF
TGTGCCAGCAGTTTAGGTGGGGGCGGGCGCGCCGGGGAGCTGTTTTTT
>NA|TRBJ1-1|15|TRBV7-9|NA
CASSLARGLNTEAFF
TGTGCCAGCAGCTTAGCGCGGGGATTGAACACTGAAGCTTTCTTT
>NA|TRBJ2-5|14|TRBV6-1|NA
CASMIYLLGETQYF
TGTGCCAGCATGATCTACCTTCTTGGGGAGACCCAGTACTTC
>once|TRBJ2-7|13|TRBV28|TRBD1
CASSRGDRGEQYF
TGTGCCAGCAGTAGGGGGGACAGGGGCGAGCAGTACTTC
>NA|TRBJ2-7|14|TRBV19|TRBD2
CASSSVAGSYEQYF
TGTGCCAGTAGTTCAGTAGCGGGATCCTACGAGCAGTACTTC
>NA|TRBJ2-1|14|TRBV13|NA
CASSLGRGYNEQFF
TGTGCCAGCAGCTTAGGGAGGGGATACAATGAGCAGTTCTTC
>NA|TRBJ1-1|15|TRBV30|NA
CAWSLLYGRNTEAFF
TGTGCCTGGAGTCTCCTCTACGGGAGGAACACTGAAGCTTTCTTT
>once|TRBJ1-5|16|TRBV28|NA
CASSLGGESGNQPQHF
TGTGCCAGCAGTTTGGGGGGGGAATCCGGCAATCAGCCCCAGCATTTT
>few|TRBJ2-3|16|TRBV19|TRBD2
CASRPIAGGQTDTQYF
TGTGCCAGTAGACCCATAGCGGGGGGGCAGACAGATACGCAGTATTTT
>NA|TRBJ2-7|15|TRBV2|NA
CASSGGVSGTYEQYF
TGTGCCAGCAGTGGGGGCGTGAGTGGTACCTACGAGCAGTACTTC
>NA|TRBJ2-3|15|TRBV6-4|TRBD2
CASSETSGGADTQYF
TGTGCCAGCAGTGAGACTAGCGGGGGGGCAGATACGCAGTATTTT
>once|TRBJ2-7|13|TRBV28|NA
CASSLSLGNEQYF
TGTGCCAGCAGTCTATCTTTGGGGAACGAGCAGTACTTC
>NA|TRBJ1-5|17|TRBV12-2|NA
CASRSLNLYRASQPQHF
TGTGCAAGTCGCTCTCTCAACCTATACAGGGCCAGTCAGCCCCAGCATTTT
>NA|TRBJ1-5|12|TRBV19|NA
CASSAGDQPQHF
TGTGCCAGTAGCGCCGGGGATCAGCCCCAGCATTTT
>NA|TRBJ1-2|13|TRBV28|NA
CASSLGAGYGYTF
TGTGCCAGCAGTTTAGGCGCAGGCTATGGCTACACCTTC
>NA|TRBJ2-7|12|TRBV28|TRBD1
CASRDSRYEQYF
TGTGCCAGCCGGGACAGCCGCTACGAGCAGTACTTC
>NA|TRBJ1-2|11|TRBV29-1|NA
CSVAGNYGYTF
TGCAGCGTTGCAGGAAACTATGGCTACACCTTC
>NA|TRBJ2-1|15|TRBV9|NA
CASSVVGGIYNEQFF
TGTGCCAGCAGCGTAGTGGGGGGAATCTACAATGAGCAGTTCTTC
>once|TRBJ2-7|16|TRBV4-1|NA
CASSQVGPGRLNEQYF
TGCGCCAGCAGCCAAGTAGGTCCAGGCAGACTAAACGAGCAGTACTTC
>NA|TRBJ1-2|15|TRBV2|NA
CASRGPGATEHGYTF
TGTGCCAGCAGGGGCCCGGGCGCGACAGAACATGGCTACACCTTC
>few|TRBJ2-7|13|TRBV6-5|NA
CASSYSSGVEQYF
TGTGCCAGCAGTTACTCCTCCGGGGTTGAGCAGTACTTC
>NA|TRBJ2-7|14|TRBV11-2|TRBD1
CASSSWDSSYEQYF
TGTGCCAGCAGCTCCTGGGACAGCTCCTACGAGCAGTACTTC
>NA|TRBJ1-4|16|TRBV7-6|NA
CASSPRRAGTNEKLFF
TGTGCCAGCAGCCCTAGGAGGGCAGGGACTAATGAAAAACTGTTTTTT
>NA|TRBJ1-5|15|TRBV6-6|TRBD1
CASSYSRQGGEPQHF
TGTGCCAGCAGTTACTCTCGACAGGGAGGGGAGCCCCAGCATTTT
>NA|TRBJ2-3|14|TRBV7-2|TRBD1
CASSLAGGGDTQYF
TGTGCCAGCAGCTTAGCAGGGGGCGGAGATACGCAGTATTTT
>NA|TRBJ2-1|13|TRBV10-3|TRBD2
CAILAGAGNEQFF
TGTGCCATCCTAGCGGGAGCAGGCAATGAGCAGTTCTTC
>NA|TRBJ1-5|14|TRBV28|NA
CASSFLGGQLPQHF
TGTGCCAGCAGTTTTTTAGGTGGGCAACTGCCCCAGCATTTT
>NA|TRBJ1-4|15|TRBV5-1|NA
CASSLGPAVDEKLFF
TGCGCCAGCAGCTTGGGGCCGGCTGTCGACGAAAAACTGTTTTTT
>NA|TRBJ1-1|12|TRBV11-2|NA
CASSLTGLEAFF
TGTGCCAGCAGCCTCACAGGATTGGAGGCTTTCTTT
>NA|TRBJ2-5|14|TRBV2|NA
CASNDGQFVETQYF
TGTGCCAGTAATGATGGACAGTTCGTGGAGACCCAGTACTTC
>NA|TRBJ1-6|11|TRBV20-1|NA
CSARSKRGVHF
TGCAGTGCTAGAAGTAAGAGAGGGGTCCACTTT
>NA|TRBJ1-3|19|TRBV7-9|TRBD1
CASTPTGDYPIYSGNTIYF
TGTGCCAGCACCCCGACAGGGGATTACCCCATATACTCTGGAAACACCATATATTTT
>few|TRBJ1-6|13|TRBV28|NA
CGAGTDYNSPLHF
TGTGGCGCCGGGACGGATTATAATTCACCCCTCCACTTT
>NA|TRBJ2-3|15|TRBV5-1|TRBD1
CASSSQGPSTDTQYF
TGCGCCAGCAGCTCACAGGGGCCCAGCACAGATACGCAGTATTTT
>NA|TRBJ2-1|13|TRBV11-2|NA
CASSSILYNEQFF
TGTGCCAGCAGCTCGATCCTTTACAATGAGCAGTTCTTC
>NA|TRBJ2-6|18|TRBV19|TRBD1
CASSGRDSEGSGANVLTF
TGTGCCAGTAGCGGACGGGACAGTGAGGGCTCTGGGGCCAACGTCCTGACTTTC
>NA|TRBJ2-5|18|TRBV13|TRBD2
CASSAGTSGGPHQETQYF
TGTGCCAGCAGCGCCGGGACTAGCGGGGGGCCCCACCAAGAGACCCAGTACTTC
>NA|TRBJ2-6|15|TRBV6-1|NA
CASSDVISGANVLTF
TGTGCCAGCAGTGACGTCATCTCTGGGGCCAACGTCCTGACTTTC
>NA|TRBJ1-6|15|TRBV19|NA
CASSIYRDGNSPLHF
TGTGCCAGTAGTATATACCGGGACGGTAACTCACCCCTCCACTTT
>NA|TRBJ2-7|10|TRBV20-1|NA
CSAEGGEQYF
TGCAGTGCTGAGGGGGGCGAGCAGTACTTC
>NA|TRBJ2-5|16|TRBV6-1|NA
CASSEALRGKQETQYF
TGTGCCAGCAGTGAAGCGCTTCGAGGGAAGCAAGAGACCCAGTACTTC
>NA|TRBJ2-5|15|TRBV7-9|TRBD1
CASSSLGQVQETQYF
TGTGCCAGCAGCTCCCTCGGACAGGTACAAGAGACCCAGTACTTC
>NA|TRBJ2-7|14|TRBV7-8|TRBD1
CASSLGQGAYEQYF
TGTGCCAGCAGCTTGGGACAGGGGGCTTACGAGCAGTACTTC
>once|TRBJ2-7|15|TRBV28|NA
CASSTTGLNSYEQYF
TGTGCCAGCAGTACGACGGGACTTAACTCCTACGAGCAGTACTTC
>once|TRBJ2-7|13|TRBV7-9|TRBD1
CASSLGDSYEQYF
TGTGCCAGCAGCTTAGGGGACAGCTACGAGCAGTACTTC
>NA|TRBJ2-3|13|TRBV10-2|NA
CAISGLSTDTQYF
TGCGCCATTAGCGGTCTCAGCACAGATACGCAGTATTTT
>NA|TRBJ2-5|16|TRBV5-1|NA
CASSPSLRGGQETQYF
TGCGCCAGCAGCCCAAGCCTCAGGGGCGGCCAAGAGACCCAGTACTTC
>once|TRBJ1-4|13|TRBV5-5|TRBD1
CASSLRGTEKLFF
TGTGCCAGCAGCCTCAGGGGGACTGAAAAACTGTTTTTT